This TCR beta chain was recorded in a study of monozygotic twins with inflammatory bowel disease. Study-level points and caveats: Patients with IBD had less TCRbeta diversity (inverse Simpson) than their healthy co-twins. Researchers report that IBD patients shared fewer clonotypes with others than healthy twins, especially amid disease activity. Varied immunosuppressive treatments among patients may have increased repertoire variability.

The CDR3 covers 16 residues. The germline CDR1 and CDR2 sequences are LNHDA and SQIVND (reference sequence). Molecular identifiers with 6-nucleotide sample barcodes were added during cDNA synthesis via template switching. After re-calling the 5' RACE reads, TCRdb lists one entry per CDR3 protein, DNA absent. Its clone listing holds a few hundred thousand distinct CDR3 sequences. Of note for this clonotype: Its antigen is not known.

The sequence was collected from a human donor with ulcerative colitis or Crohn's disease, or a healthy co-twin of an affected twin (not recorded which). Sequenced input: blood. The V call is TRBV19, the J call TRBJ1-5; the D gene TCRdb calls, TRBD1, cannot be checked with no DNA. Here the CDR3 reads CASSNRTGDSNQPQHF.